Listed here are 6 T cell receptor beta chains from one sample, sequenced in a study of blood T cell repertoires in COVID-19. The data were produced by immunoSEQ multiplex PCR, yet TCRdb's version contains in-frame clones alone and is incomplete. The table lists about 31,000 clones, over 75% of them singletons. The sample was peripheral blood. The origin of the receptors is a man older than 75 with acute or convalescent COVID-19.

The V call is TRBV5-1, the J call TRBJ2-6, with TRBD1 matching 12 bases. Germline loops: CDR1 SGHRS, CDR2 YFSETQ. The CDR3 spans 18 residues. The V gene end was trimmed by 6 bases and the J gene end by 0 bases; junction bases not matched to a gene: 7. The CDR3 is CASNPGTGGGSGANVLTF. In DNA form, the CDR3 reads TGCGCCAGCAACCCTGGGACAGGGGGCGGCTCTGGGGCCAACGTCCTGACTTTC.

The chain combines TRBV2 with TRBJ1-5; 7 bases match TRBD1. Germline loops: CDR1 SNHLY, CDR2 FYNNEI. Trimming removed 5 bases from V and 7 bases from J; junction bases left unmatched: 14. The CDR3 loop spans 16 amino acids. The DNA of the CDR3 is TGTGCCAGCAGTTTGGGACAGCCGAGTGGAGGCCAGCCCCAGCATTTT. As protein: CASSLGQPSGGQPQHF. The full variable domain, completed using reference TRBV2 and TRBJ1-5, is EPEVTQTPSHQVTQMGQEVILRCVPISNHLYFYWYRQILGQKVEFLVSFYNNEISEKSEIFDDQFSVERPDGSNFTLKIRSTKLEDSAMYFCASSLGQPSGGQPQHFGDGTRLSIL.

V usage is TRBV6-5 and J usage is TRBJ1-2, with 9 bases lining up with TRBD1. The CDR3 has 14 amino acids. The V and J ends lost 6 bases and 3 bases, in that order; junction bases with no gene match: 5. Germline V gives CDR1 MNHEY, CDR2 SVGAGI. CDR3 sequence: CASRATGGHYGYTF. In DNA form, the CDR3 reads TGTGCCAGCAGGGCAACAGGGGGCCACTATGGCTACACCTTC.

This clone was observed once. The gene calls are TRBV2 and TRBJ2-5; TRBD2 matches 14 bases. Germline lookup yields CDR1 SNHLY and CDR2 FYNNEI. V lost 5 bases and J lost 4; bases outside the gene matches: 3. The CDR3 spans 15 residues. CDR3 bases: TGTGCCAGCAGTCAGACTAGCGGGGGGGGAGAGACCCAGTACTTC. Residues: CASSQTSGGGETQYF.

The V gene is TRBV2, the J gene TRBJ1-2; 9 positions agree with TRBD1. V dropped 3 bases and J dropped 2; count of bases not matched to a gene: 7. The germline V gene has CDR1 SNHLY and CDR2 FYNNEI. CDR3 length: 16 amino acids. The CDR3 protein is CASSEAGQGPNYGYTF. DNA of the CDR3: TGTGCCAGCAGTGAGGCGGGACAGGGTCCAAACTATGGCTACACCTTC.

V and J are TRBV6-5 and TRBJ2-3, with 9 bases lining up with TRBD2. The CDR3 is 15 residues long. Germline V CDR1 and CDR2: MNHEY, SVGAGI. Germline trimming cut 8 bases from V and 4 bases from J; bases unmatched to any gene: 10. CDR3 residues: CASRLGGGAPDTQYF. CDR3 nucleotide sequence: TGTGCCAGCCGTCTTGGCGGGGGGGCCCCAGATACGCAGTATTTT.